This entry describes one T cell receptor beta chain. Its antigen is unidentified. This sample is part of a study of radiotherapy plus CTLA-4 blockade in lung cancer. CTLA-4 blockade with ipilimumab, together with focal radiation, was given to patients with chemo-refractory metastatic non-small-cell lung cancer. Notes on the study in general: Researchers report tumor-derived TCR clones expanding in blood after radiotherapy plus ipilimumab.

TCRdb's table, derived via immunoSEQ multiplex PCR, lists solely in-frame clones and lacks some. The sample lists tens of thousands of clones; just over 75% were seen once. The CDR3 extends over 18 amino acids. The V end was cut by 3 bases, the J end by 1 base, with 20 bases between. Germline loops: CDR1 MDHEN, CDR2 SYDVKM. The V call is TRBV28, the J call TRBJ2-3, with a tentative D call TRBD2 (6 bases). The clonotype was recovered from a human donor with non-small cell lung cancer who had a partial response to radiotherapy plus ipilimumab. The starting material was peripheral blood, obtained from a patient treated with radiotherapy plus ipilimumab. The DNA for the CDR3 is TGTGCCAGCAGTTTTGACCAGCGGGCCGTCCTTCGCACAGATACGCAGTATTTT. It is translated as CASSFDQRAVLRTDTQYF.